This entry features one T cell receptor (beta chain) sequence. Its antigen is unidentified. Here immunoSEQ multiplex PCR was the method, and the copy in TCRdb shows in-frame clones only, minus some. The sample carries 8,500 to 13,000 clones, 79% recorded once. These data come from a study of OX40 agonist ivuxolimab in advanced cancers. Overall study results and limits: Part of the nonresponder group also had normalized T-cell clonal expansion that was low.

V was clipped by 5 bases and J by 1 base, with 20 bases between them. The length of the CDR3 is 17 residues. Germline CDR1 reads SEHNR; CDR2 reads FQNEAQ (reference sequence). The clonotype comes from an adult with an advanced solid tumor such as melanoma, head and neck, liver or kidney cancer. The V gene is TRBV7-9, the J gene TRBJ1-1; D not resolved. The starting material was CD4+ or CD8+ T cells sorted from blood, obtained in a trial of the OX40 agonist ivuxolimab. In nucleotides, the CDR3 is TGTGCCAGCAGCCATCCCCCCCAGACCGGAGCGAACACTGAAGCTTTCTTT. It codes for CASSHPPQTGANTEAFF.